This T cell receptor beta chain was profiled in a study of monozygotic twins with inflammatory bowel disease. The CDR3 runs 15 residues. Germline V gene data show CDR1 as SGDLS and CDR2 as YYNGEE. After re-calling the 5' RACE reads, TCRdb lists one entry per CDR3 protein, DNA absent. The sample holds about 380,000 distinct CDR3 sequences. The chain employs TRBV9 and TRBJ1-3; the D call of TRBD1 rests on TCRdb alone, since no DNA is present to check it. This TCR derives from a human donor with ulcerative colitis or Crohn's disease, or a healthy co-twin of an affected twin (not recorded which). Sample: blood. CDR3 residues: CASSTRADSGNTIYF.